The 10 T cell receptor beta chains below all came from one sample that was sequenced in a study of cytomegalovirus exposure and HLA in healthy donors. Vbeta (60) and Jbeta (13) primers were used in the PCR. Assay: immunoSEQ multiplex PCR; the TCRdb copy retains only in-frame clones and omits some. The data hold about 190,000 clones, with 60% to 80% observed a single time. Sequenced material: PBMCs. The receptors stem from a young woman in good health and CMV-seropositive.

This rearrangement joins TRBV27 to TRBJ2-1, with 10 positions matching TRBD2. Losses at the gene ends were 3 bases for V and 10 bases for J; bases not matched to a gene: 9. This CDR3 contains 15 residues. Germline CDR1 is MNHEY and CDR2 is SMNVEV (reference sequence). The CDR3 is CASSFSGTSVREQFF. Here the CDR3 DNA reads TGTGCCAGCAGTTTTAGTGGGACTAGCGTAAGGGAGCAGTTCTTC.

CDR3 coding DNA: TGTGCCAGCAGTTTAGGTTCGGCAGGGGGAAGGTGGGAGCAGTACTTC. Its translation: CASSLGSAGGRWEQYF. This sequence joins TRBV28 and TRBJ2-7; the match to TRBD1 covers 7 bases. CDR1 is MDHEN, CDR2 SYDVKM, per germline. The V gene end was trimmed by 2 bases and the J gene end by 7 bases; junction bases not matched to a gene: 14. The CDR3 length is 16 residues.

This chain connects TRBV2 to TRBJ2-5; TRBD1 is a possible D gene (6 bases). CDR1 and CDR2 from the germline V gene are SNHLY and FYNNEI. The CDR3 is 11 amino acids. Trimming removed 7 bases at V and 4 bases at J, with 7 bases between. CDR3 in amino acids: CASKGGETQYF. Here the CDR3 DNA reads TGTGCCAGCAAAGGGGGAGAGACCCAGTACTTC.

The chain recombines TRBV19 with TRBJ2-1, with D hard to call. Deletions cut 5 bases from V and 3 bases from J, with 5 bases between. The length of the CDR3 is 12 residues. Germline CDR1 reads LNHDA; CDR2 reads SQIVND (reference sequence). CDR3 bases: TGTGCCAGTAGTGACAACTACAATGAGCAGTTCTTC. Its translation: CASSDNYNEQFF.

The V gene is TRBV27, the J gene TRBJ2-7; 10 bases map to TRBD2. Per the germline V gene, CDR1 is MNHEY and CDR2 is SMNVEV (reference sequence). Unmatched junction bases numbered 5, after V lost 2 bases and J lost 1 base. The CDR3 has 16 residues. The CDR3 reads CASSLSSGRLSYEQYF. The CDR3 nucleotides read TGTGCCAGCAGTTTAAGTAGCGGGAGGTTATCCTACGAGCAGTACTTC.

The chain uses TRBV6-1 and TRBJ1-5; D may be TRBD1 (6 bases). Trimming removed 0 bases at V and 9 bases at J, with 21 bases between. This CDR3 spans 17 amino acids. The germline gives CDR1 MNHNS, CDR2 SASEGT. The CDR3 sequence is CASSEAGTGSYRRPQHF. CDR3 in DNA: TGTGCCAGCAGTGAAGCGGGAACAGGGTCCTACCGTCGGCCCCAGCATTTT.

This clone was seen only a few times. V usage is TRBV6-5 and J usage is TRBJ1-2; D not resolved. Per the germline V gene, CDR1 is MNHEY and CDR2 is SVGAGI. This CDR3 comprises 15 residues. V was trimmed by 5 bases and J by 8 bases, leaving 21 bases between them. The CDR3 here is CASSPPGPARRGYTF. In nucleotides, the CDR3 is TGTGCCAGCAGTCCCCCCGGCCCGGCAAGGAGAGGCTACACCTTC.

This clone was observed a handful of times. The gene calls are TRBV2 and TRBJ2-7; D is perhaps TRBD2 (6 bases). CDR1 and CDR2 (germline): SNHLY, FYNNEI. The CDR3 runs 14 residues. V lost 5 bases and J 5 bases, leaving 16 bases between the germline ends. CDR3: CASSNGGTEDEQYF. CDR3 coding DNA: TGTGCCAGCAGTAACGGGGGAACAGAGGACGAGCAGTACTTC.

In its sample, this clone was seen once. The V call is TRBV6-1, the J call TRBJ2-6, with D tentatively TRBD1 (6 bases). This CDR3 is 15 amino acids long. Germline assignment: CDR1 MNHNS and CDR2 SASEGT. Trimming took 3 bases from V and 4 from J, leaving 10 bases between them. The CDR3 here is CASSDGQSGANVLTF. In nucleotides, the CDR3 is TGTGCCAGCAGTGACGGACAGTCAGGGGCCAACGTCCTGACTTTC.

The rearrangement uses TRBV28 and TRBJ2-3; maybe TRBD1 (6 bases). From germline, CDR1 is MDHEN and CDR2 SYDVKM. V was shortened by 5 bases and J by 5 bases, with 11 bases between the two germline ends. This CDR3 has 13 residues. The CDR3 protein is CASSLDRIDTQYF. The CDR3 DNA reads TGTGCCAGCAGTCTAGACAGGATAGATACGCAGTATTTT.